Shown below are 10 T cell receptor beta chains from a single sample sequenced in a study of tumor and adjacent non-tumor tissue in lung cancer. This sample's RNA came from whole unsorted tissue. Distant lung tissue was collected more than 3 cm away from the tumor edge. Three rounds of nested PCR, following a modified ARM-PCR protocol, produced the TCRbeta library. TCRdb fed the multiplex PCR reads into MiXCR, producing one record per CDR3 protein. The sample carries approximately 82,000 distinct CDR3 sequences, over 65% recorded once. Sequencing was performed on distant non-tumor lung tissue. Receptors were obtained from a man between 65 and 85 years old with non-small cell lung cancer.

Details on this clonotype: As the CDR3 is not closed by the conserved phenylalanine or tryptophan, this likely results from a read error. The chain joins TRBV11-2 to TRBJ2-1; either TRBD1 or TRBD2 may fit D (6 bases each). CDR1 is SGHAT, CDR2 FQNNGV, per germline. The CDR3 has 14 amino acids. Trimming took off 1 base at V and 9 bases at J, with 13 bases between the two ends. The CDR3 DNA reads TGTGCCAGCAGCTTAGCGTGGGGGGCCAGTGAGCAGTTCTCC. It yields the protein CASSLAWGASEQFS.

Concerning this clonotype itself: The junction shows a germline mismatch at one end, possibly a read error. This sequence joins TRBV10-2 and TRBJ2-7; D possibly corresponds to TRBD2 (6 bases). The germline V gene has CDR1 WSHSY and CDR2 SAAADI. This CDR3 region has 14 residues. The CDR3 DNA is TGCGCCAGCAGGACGGGACTGATACAAGAGACCCAGCATTTC. It yields the protein CASRTGLIQETQHF.

On this clonotype itself: The CDR3 does not end in the conserved phenylalanine or tryptophan, so this is likely a read error. This chain joins TRBV11-2 and TRBJ1-1; 7 positions agree with TRBD1. Per the germline V gene, CDR1 is SGHAT and CDR2 is FQNNGV. The CDR3 consists of 20 residues. CDR3 DNA sequence: TGTACCAGCAGCTTGACAGGGTTGGACCTTGGGGATTTATTGAACACTGAAGCTTTCATT. This translates into CTSSLTGLDLGDLLNTEAFI.

Here the CDR3 reads CASSLIGQGVSNSPLHF. The CDR3 coding sequence is TGCGCCAGCAGCTTGATCGGACAGGGGGTTTCCAATTCACCCCTCCACTTT. The V and J genes are TRBV5-1 and TRBJ1-6; TRBD1 aligns across 10 bases. CDR3 size: 17 residues. V shed 1 base and J 7 bases; nucleotides not matched to a gene: 8. CDR1 is SGHRS and CDR2 is YFSETQ in the germline V gene.

Concerning this clonotype itself: Being one base from a much bigger clone, this may be a read error. The rearrangement uses TRBV6-1 and TRBJ1-6, with D possibly TRBD1 on 5 matching bases. This CDR3 has 15 residues. Germline V CDR1 and CDR2: MNHNS, SASEGT. For the CDR3, the DNA is TGTGCCAGCACTGAAGGAGGGGTTGACAGTTCACCCCTCCACTTT. The encoded protein is CASTEGGVDSSPLHF.

As for this clonotype: An end of the junction does not agree with germline; a read error may underlie this. The chain is built from TRBV11-3 and TRBJ2-3; the match to TRBD1 covers 7 bases. This CDR3 has 16 residues. CDR1 is SGHNT and CDR2 is YENEEA in the germline V gene. CDR3 in amino acids: CASSSARTGFGDTQYF. The CDR3 DNA reads as TGTGCTAGCAGCTCAGCACGGACAGGTTTTGGAGATACGCAGTATTTT.

This clonotype was observed a handful of times. One end of the junction varies from germline; a read error may be responsible. The rearrangement uses TRBV12-3 or TRBV12-4 and TRBJ2-3; D is undetermined. This CDR3 is built from 14 residues. CDR3 residues: CVSSLAQPSSRQYF. DNA of the CDR3: TGTGTCAGCAGTTTGGCCCAACCCAGTTCAAGGCAGTATTTT.

With regard to this clonotype: At one end, the junction sequence differs from germline, possibly due to a read error. This rearrangement joins TRBV6-5 to TRBJ2-6; TRBD1 matches 11 bases. Per the germline V gene, CDR1 is MNHEY and CDR2 is SVGAGI. This CDR3 is built from 17 residues. The CDR3 nucleotides read TGTGCCAGCACTTCCAGGACAGGGGGCTCTGGGGCCAGCGTCCTGACTTTC. Its translation: CASTSRTGGSGASVLTF.

This clonotype was observed a few times. A much larger clone lies a single base off, so this may be a read error. This chain joins TRBV6-5 and TRBJ2-3; D might be TRBD2 (5 bases). Germline V gene lookup returns CDR1 MNHEY and CDR2 SVGAGI. This CDR3 is 11 amino acids long. CDR3 DNA sequence: TGTACCAGCAGTTACTCGGGAACGCAGTATTTT. Protein sequence: CTSSYSGTQYF.

Notes on this clonotype: One junction end does not reproduce the germline sequence, and a read error may be involved. This chain links TRBV29-1 with TRBJ1-4; no firm D call. CDR3 size: 11 residues. Germline V gene sequence: CDR1 SQVTM, CDR2 ANQGSEA. In nucleotides, the CDR3 is TGCAGCGGGATGGAAGATGAAATACTGTTTTTT. Residues: CSGMEDEILFF.